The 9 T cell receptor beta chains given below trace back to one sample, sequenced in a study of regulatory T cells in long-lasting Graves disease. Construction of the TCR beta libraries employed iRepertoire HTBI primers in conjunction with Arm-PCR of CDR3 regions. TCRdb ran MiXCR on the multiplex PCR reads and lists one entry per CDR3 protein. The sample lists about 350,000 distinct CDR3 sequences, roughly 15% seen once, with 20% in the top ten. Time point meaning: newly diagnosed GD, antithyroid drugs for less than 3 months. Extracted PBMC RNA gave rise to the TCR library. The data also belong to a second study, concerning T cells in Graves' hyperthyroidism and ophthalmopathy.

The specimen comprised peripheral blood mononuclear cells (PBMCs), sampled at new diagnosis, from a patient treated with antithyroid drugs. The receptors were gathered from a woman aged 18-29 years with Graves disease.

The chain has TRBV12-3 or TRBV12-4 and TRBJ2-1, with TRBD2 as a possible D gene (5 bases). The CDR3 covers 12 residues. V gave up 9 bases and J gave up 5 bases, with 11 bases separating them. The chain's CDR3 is CASAGVNNEQFF. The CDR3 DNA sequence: TGTGCCAGTGCCGGGGTAAACAATGAGCAGTTCTTC.

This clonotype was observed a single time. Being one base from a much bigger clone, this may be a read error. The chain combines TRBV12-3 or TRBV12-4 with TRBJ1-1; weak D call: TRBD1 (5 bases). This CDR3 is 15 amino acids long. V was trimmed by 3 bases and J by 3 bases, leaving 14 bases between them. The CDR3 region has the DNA TGTGCCAGCAGTTTTAGGGGCAGATTGTACACTGAAGCTTTCTTT. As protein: CASSFRGRLYTEAFF.

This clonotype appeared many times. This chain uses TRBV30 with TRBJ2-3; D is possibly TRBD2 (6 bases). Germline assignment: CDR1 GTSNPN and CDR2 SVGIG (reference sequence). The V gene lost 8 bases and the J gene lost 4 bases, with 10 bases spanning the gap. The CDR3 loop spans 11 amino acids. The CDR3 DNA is TGTGCCAGAGGGACTTCAGATACGCAGTATTTT. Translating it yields CARGTSDTQYF.

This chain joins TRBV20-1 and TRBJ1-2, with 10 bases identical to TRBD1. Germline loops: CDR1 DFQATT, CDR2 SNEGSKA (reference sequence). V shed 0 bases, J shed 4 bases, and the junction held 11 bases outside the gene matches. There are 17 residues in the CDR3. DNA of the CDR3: TGCAGTGCTAGAGATCTCCGAGACAGGGGGCGAAGCTATGGCTACACCTTC. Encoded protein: CSARDLRDRGRSYGYTF.

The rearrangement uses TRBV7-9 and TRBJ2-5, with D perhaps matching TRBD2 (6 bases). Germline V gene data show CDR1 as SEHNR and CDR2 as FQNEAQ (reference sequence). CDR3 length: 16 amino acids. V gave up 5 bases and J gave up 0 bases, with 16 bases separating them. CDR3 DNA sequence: TGTGCCAGCAGCGATAATCGACTAGGATACCAAGAGACCCAGTACTTC. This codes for CASSDNRLGYQETQYF.

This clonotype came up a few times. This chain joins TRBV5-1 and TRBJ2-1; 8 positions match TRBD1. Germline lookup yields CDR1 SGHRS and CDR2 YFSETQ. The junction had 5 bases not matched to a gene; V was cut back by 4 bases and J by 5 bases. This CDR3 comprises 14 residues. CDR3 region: CASSLGQENNEQFF. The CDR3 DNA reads TGCGCCAGCAGCCTGGGACAGGAAAACAATGAGCAGTTCTTC. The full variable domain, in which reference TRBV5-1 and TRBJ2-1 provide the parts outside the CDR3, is KAGVTQTPRYLIKTRGQQVTLSCSPISGHRSVSWYQQTPGQGLQFLFEYFSETQRNKGNFPGRFSGRQFSNSRSEMNVSTLELGDSALYLCASSLGQENNEQFFGPGTRLTVL.

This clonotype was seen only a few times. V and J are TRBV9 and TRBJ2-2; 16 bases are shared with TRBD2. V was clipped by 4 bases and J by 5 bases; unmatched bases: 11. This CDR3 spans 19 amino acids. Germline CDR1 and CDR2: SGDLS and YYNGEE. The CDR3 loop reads CASSPNSGTSGRVTGELFF. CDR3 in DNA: TGTGCCAGCAGCCCAAACTCCGGGACTAGCGGGAGGGTGACCGGGGAGCTGTTTTTT.

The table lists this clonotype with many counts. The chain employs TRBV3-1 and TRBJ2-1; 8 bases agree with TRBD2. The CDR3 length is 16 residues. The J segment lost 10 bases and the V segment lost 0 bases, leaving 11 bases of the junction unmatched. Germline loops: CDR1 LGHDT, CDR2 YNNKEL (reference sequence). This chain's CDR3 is CASSQDLGGRNREQFF. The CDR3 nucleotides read TGTGCCAGCAGCCAAGATCTTGGCGGGAGGAATAGGGAGCAGTTCTTC.

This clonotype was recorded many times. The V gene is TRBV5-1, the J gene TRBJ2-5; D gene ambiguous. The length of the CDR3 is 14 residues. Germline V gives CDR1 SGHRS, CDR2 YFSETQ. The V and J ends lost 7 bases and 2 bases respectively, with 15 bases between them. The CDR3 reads CASHADTTQETQYF. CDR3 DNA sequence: TGCGCCAGCCACGCCGACACCACTCAAGAGACCCAGTACTTC.